One and the same sample provided the 23 T cell receptor beta chains below, sequenced in a study of human T cells and chemical hapten exposure. TCRdb analysed the RACE reads with MiXCR anew, one entry per CDR3 protein. The data show around 92,000 distinct CDR3 sequences, 11% seen once. The time point denotes: pre-sensitization, week 0. Treatment described: therapeutic diphenylcyclopropenone sensitization with weekly scalp DPC. The sample in question was whole blood, obtained in connection with sensitization to the hapten diphenylcyclopropenone (DPC). The receptors here all came from a woman aged 55-70 years with alopecia areata. Some clones in this sample may be carry-over from other donors' samples.

This clonotype was seen at least ten times. This chain links TRBV7-8 with TRBJ2-1; D unclear. Germline CDR1 reads SGHVS; CDR2 reads FQNEAQ. V lost 5 bases and J 2 bases, leaving 1 base between the germline ends. This CDR3 comprises 11 residues. The CDR3 spells CASSPYNEQFF. In nucleotides, the CDR3 is TGTGCCAGCAGCCCCTACAATGAGCAGTTCTTC.

This clonotype was detected many times. The CDR3 nucleotides read TGTGCCAGCAGCTTGGGCCCTTCTCAGCCCCAGCATTTT. It yields the protein CASSLGPSQPQHF. This chain uses TRBV5-6 with TRBJ1-5; D gene unclear. The ends were cut back, 0 bases at V and 6 bases at J, with 7 bases in the middle. This CDR3 has 13 amino acids. CDR1 and CDR2 (germline): SGHDT, YYEEEE.

This clonotype was detected ten times or more. The chain combines TRBV5-1 with TRBJ2-4; no clear D. Between the trimmed V and J ends, which lost 0 bases and 3 bases, there was a span of 4 bases. There are 13 residues in the CDR3. CDR1 is SGHRS and CDR2 is YFSETQ in the germline V gene. The CDR3 loop is CASSLGDKNIQYF. CDR3 nucleotide sequence: TGCGCCAGCAGCTTGGGGGACAAAAACATTCAGTACTTC. Combining the CDR3 with reference TRBV5-1 and TRBJ2-4 gives the whole variable domain KAGVTQTPRYLIKTRGQQVTLSCSPISGHRSVSWYQQTPGQGLQFLFEYFSETQRNKGNFPGRFSGRQFSNSRSEMNVSTLELGDSALYLCASSLGDKNIQYFGAGTRLSVL.

This clonotype was seen repeatedly, ten times or more. The rearrangement joins TRBV10-2 to TRBJ2-3; unclear D gene. V lost 8 bases to trimming and J lost 0 bases, with 9 bases between them. This CDR3 is 13 amino acids long. In germline, CDR1 is WSHSY, CDR2 SAAADI. The CDR3 DNA reads TGCGCCAGCCTAAGTCCTAGCACAGATACGCAGTATTTT. Translation gives CASLSPSTDTQYF.

V usage is TRBV5-1 and J usage is TRBJ2-5; maybe TRBD2 (6 bases). V gave up 4 bases and J gave up 2 bases, with 12 bases separating them. The CDR3 contains 14 residues. CDR1 is SGHRS, CDR2 YFSETQ, per germline. The CDR3 loop reads CASSIRGSQETQYF. CDR3 nucleotide sequence: TGCGCCAGCAGCATACGGGGGTCTCAAGAGACCCAGTACTTC.

This clonotype was seen ten or more times. The gene calls are TRBV5-4 and TRBJ2-3, with TRBD2 identical over 14 bases. CDR3 size: 20 residues. The V gene end was trimmed by 4 bases and the J gene end by 2 bases; junction bases not matched to a gene: 15. Germline assignment: CDR1 SGHNT and CDR2 YYREEE (reference sequence). The CDR3 loop is CASSLKRTSGGTTHTDTQYF. The CDR3 DNA is TGTGCCAGCAGCCTCAAACGGACTAGCGGGGGGACGACCCACACAGATACGCAGTATTTT.

Only a few counts were recorded for this clonotype. The V gene is TRBV20-1, the J gene TRBJ2-1, with 10 nucleotides matching TRBD1. Germline trimming cut 6 bases from V and 6 bases from J; bases unmatched to any gene: 8. CDR1 and CDR2 (germline): DFQATT, SNEGSKA (reference sequence). There are 14 residues in the CDR3. CDR3 sequence: CSADRDRGFNEQFF. The CDR3 nucleotides are TGCAGTGCGGACCGGGACAGGGGATTCAATGAGCAGTTCTTC.

In this sample, this clonotype turned up a few times. This CDR3 is CASSERGTQYF. CDR3 in DNA: TGTGCCAGCAGCGAGAGGGGTACGCAGTATTTT. V usage is TRBV9 and J usage is TRBJ2-3; perhaps D is TRBD1 or TRBD2 (5 bases each). Trimming cost V 3 bases and J 8 bases, with 7 bases left between them. CDR1 is SGDLS and CDR2 is YYNGEE in the germline V gene. There are 11 residues in the CDR3.

This clonotype was detected many times. This chain joins TRBV7-9 and TRBJ2-1; D may be TRBD1 (5 bases). The length of the CDR3 is 17 residues. Per germline, CDR1 SEHNR and CDR2 FQNEAQ (reference sequence). The V end lost 5 bases, the J end lost 4 bases, and 21 bases lay between the germline ends. The CDR3 sequence is CASSPKIHRQIYNEQFF. The DNA of the CDR3 is TGTGCCAGCAGCCCTAAAATACACAGACAGATATACAATGAGCAGTTCTTC.

At least ten counts were recorded for this clonotype. The CDR3 here is CASSLDRGKGYTF. For the CDR3, the DNA is TGTGCCAGCAGTTTGGACAGGGGAAAGGGCTACACCTTC. This chain joins TRBV12-3 or TRBV12-4 and TRBJ1-2; 9 bases line up with TRBD1. V shed 3 bases, J shed 8 bases, and the junction held 4 bases outside the gene matches. CDR3 length equals 13 residues.

In this sample, this clonotype turned up many times. V and J are TRBV7-9 and TRBJ2-1; D gene ambiguous. Trimming removed 2 bases from V and 8 bases from J, with 7 bases in between. CDR1 SEHNR and CDR2 FQNEAQ come from the germline V gene (reference sequence). The CDR3 sequence is 12 residues long. CDR3: CASSLKSYEQFF. The CDR3 DNA sequence: TGTGCCAGCAGCTTAAAGTCTTATGAGCAGTTCTTC.

The table lists this clonotype with many counts. The chain is built from TRBV6-5 and TRBJ1-2; D unclear. The CDR3 spans 13 residues. V was trimmed by 7 bases and J by 6 bases, leaving 15 bases between them. CDR1 is MNHEY and CDR2 is SVGAGI in the germline V gene. CDR3 loop: CASTPRSSNGYTF. Here the CDR3 DNA reads TGTGCCAGCACCCCGCGCAGTAGCAATGGCTACACCTTC.

This clonotype showed up many times. The genes are TRBV20-1 and TRBJ1-5, with a weak D call TRBD1 (6 bases). The length of the CDR3 is 15 residues. Trimming removed 3 bases at V and 1 base at J, with 13 bases between. In germline, CDR1 is DFQATT, CDR2 SNEGSKA (reference sequence). The CDR3 nucleotides are TGCAGTGCTAGTGAGGACAGCCTAAGCAATCAGCCCCAGCATTTT. As protein: CSASEDSLSNQPQHF.

This clonotype was observed many times. The gene calls are TRBV7-9 and TRBJ2-1, with D perhaps matching TRBD1 (5 bases). V lost 5 bases, J lost 10 bases, and 12 bases lay in between. The CDR3 has 12 amino acids. CDR1 SEHNR and CDR2 FQNEAQ come from the germline V gene (reference sequence). This CDR3 reads CASSPAGHEQFF. The DNA for the CDR3 is TGTGCCAGCAGCCCAGCCGGACACGAGCAGTTCTTC.

This chain joins TRBV30 and TRBJ2-1; D is unclear. CDR1 is GTSNPN and CDR2 is SVGIG in the germline V gene (reference sequence). The CDR3 contains 14 residues. V was shortened by 0 bases and J by 6 bases, with 12 bases between the two germline ends. CDR3 sequence (DNA): TGTGCCTGGAGTGTACCCCTAATACTCAATGAGCAGTTCTTC. Amino acid sequence: CAWSVPLILNEQFF.

This clonotype showed up many times. The gene calls are TRBV12-3 or TRBV12-4 and TRBJ1-5; D is unresolved. Trimming stripped 10 bases from V and 7 bases from J, with 14 bases between. The CDR3 consists of 12 residues. The CDR3 DNA follows: TGTGCCACACAACGGGGAAACCAGCCCCAGCATTTT. This translates into CATQRGNQPQHF.

The chain joins TRBV10-3 to TRBJ2-3, with 10 bases that match TRBD2. V lost 2 bases, J lost 1 base, and 9 bases stayed unmatched. The germline CDR1 and CDR2 sequences are ENHRY and SYGVKD. This CDR3 is 18 amino acids long. The CDR3 DNA reads as TGTGCCATCAGTGAGCCTAGCGGGGGCCTCGAAGGCACAGATACGCAGTATTTT. Amino acid sequence: CAISEPSGGLEGTDTQYF.

This clonotype was detected ten times or more. J is TRBJ2-5 and V is TRBV2; D is unresolved. Trimming took off 6 bases at V and 0 bases at J, with 8 bases between the two ends. The CDR3 sequence is 13 residues long. CDR1 and CDR2 from the germline V gene are SNHLY and FYNNEI. Written as DNA, the CDR3 is TGTGCCAGCAGCACTCAGTACCAAGAGACCCAGTACTTC. The encoded protein is CASSTQYQETQYF.

This clonotype appeared many times. The rearrangement joins TRBV19 to TRBJ1-5; TRBD1 might be the D (6 bases). V was cut by 3 bases and J by 2 bases, with 11 bases left in between. There are 15 residues in the CDR3. Germline CDR1 reads LNHDA; CDR2 reads SQIVND (reference sequence). The CDR3 loop reads CASSIYAGGNQPQHF. The CDR3 DNA follows: TGTGCCAGTAGTATTTATGCAGGGGGCAATCAGCCCCAGCATTTT.

A few counts support this clonotype. The rearrangement joins TRBV7-9 to TRBJ2-2, with 7 bases aligning to TRBD1. From germline, CDR1 is SEHNR and CDR2 FQNEAQ (reference sequence). The CDR3 is 13 amino acids. J gave up 6 bases and V 5 bases, and 3 bases lay outside the gene matches. The CDR3 coding sequence is TGTGCCAGCAGCCACGACAGGGCCGGGGAGCTGTTTTTT. It encodes CASSHDRAGELFF.

This clonotype occurred many times. This chain uses TRBV7-2 with TRBJ2-7; 9 bases fit TRBD2. After removal of 5 bases from V and 5 bases from J, the junction contained 10 bases not matched to a gene. This CDR3 has 15 amino acids. CDR1 and CDR2 from the germline V gene are SGHTA and FQGNSA. In DNA form, the CDR3 reads TGTGCCAGCAGCCGTCCGGGACTAGCTTACGACGAGCAGTACTTC. It translates to CASSRPGLAYDEQYF.

The chain is built from TRBV10-3 and TRBJ2-1, with 7 positions matching TRBD1. CDR3 length: 15 residues. V lost 5 bases and J lost 2; bases outside the gene matches: 6. Per the germline V gene, CDR1 is ENHRY and CDR2 is SYGVKD. The CDR3: CAISNNQGAYNEQFF. The CDR3 nucleotides read TGTGCCATCAGTAATAATCAGGGGGCCTACAATGAGCAGTTCTTC.

The chain uses TRBV20-1 and TRBJ1-5, with TRBD1 as a possible D gene (5 bases). Germline-derived CDR1 and CDR2 are DFQATT and SNEGSKA (reference sequence). The CDR3 runs to 15 residues. Deletions cut 0 bases from V and 4 bases from J, with 13 bases between. CDR3 loop: CSARDPGLGNQPQHF. In DNA, the CDR3 is TGCAGTGCTAGAGATCCGGGGCTCGGGAATCAGCCCCAGCATTTT.